This T cell receptor beta chain was identified during a study of shared clonotypes between healthy human individuals. CDR1 and CDR2 (germline): LGHNA, YNFKEQ. The CDR3 covers 16 residues. V gave up 4 bases and J gave up 3 bases; unmatched junction bases: 10. The repertoire was sequenced with immunoSEQ multiplex PCR; TCRdb's copy has only in-frame clones and lacks some. Of hundreds of thousands of clones in the sample, 90% to 96% were seen once. This clone has a single count. Sequenced sample: naive CD4+ T cells sorted from blood. Subset specified: CD45RA+ positively selected. The sequence came from a woman in her twenties or thirties in good health. The rearrangement links TRBV4-2 to TRBJ2-7, with 9 bases aligning to TRBD2. The CDR3 here is CASSPSRAGGHYEQYF. The CDR3 bases are TGTGCCAGCAGCCCGTCTCGAGCGGGAGGACACTACGAGCAGTACTTC.